This T cell receptor beta chain is from a study of blood T cell repertoires in COVID-19. CDR3 size: 12 residues. Germline values: CDR1 SQVTM, CDR2 ANQGSEA. V lost 4 bases and J lost 5; bases outside the gene matches: 2. Assay used: immunoSEQ multiplex PCR; TCRdb lists only in-frame clones, some missing. Among tens of thousands of clones listed, around 90% were seen once. The gene calls are TRBV29-1 and TRBJ1-2; the match to TRBD1 covers 9 bases. Sequencing was done on a sample of peripheral blood. This TCR derives from a woman in her 70s with acute or convalescent COVID-19. DNA of the CDR3: TGCAGCGTTGGGGGGACAGGGTATGGCTACACCTTC. It translates to CSVGGTGYGYTF. The complete variable domain, with remaining parts taken from reference TRBV29-1 and TRBJ1-2, reads SAVISQKPSRDICQRGTSLTIQCQVDSQVTMMFWYRQQPGQSLTLIATANQGSEATYESGFVIDKFPISRPNLTFSTLTVSNMSPEDSSIYLCSVGGTGYGYTFGSGTRLTVV.